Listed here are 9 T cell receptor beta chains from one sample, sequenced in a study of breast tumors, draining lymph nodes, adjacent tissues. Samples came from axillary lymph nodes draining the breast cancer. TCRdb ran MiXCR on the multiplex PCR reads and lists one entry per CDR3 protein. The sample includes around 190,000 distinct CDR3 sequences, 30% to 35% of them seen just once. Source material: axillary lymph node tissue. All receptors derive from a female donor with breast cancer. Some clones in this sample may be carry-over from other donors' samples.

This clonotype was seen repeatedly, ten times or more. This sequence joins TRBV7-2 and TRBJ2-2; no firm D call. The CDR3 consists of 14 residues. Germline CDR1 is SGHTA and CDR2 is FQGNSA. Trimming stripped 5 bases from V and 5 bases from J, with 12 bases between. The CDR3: CASSPLVETGELFF. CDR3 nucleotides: TGTGCCAGCAGCCCCCTAGTCGAGACCGGGGAGCTGTTTTTT.

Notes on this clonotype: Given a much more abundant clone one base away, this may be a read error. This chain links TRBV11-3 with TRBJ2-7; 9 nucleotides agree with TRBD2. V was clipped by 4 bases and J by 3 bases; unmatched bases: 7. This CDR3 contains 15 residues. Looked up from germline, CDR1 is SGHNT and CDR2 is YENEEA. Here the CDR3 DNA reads TGTGCCAGCAGCTCAATAGCGGGGGCGCGCTACGAGCAGTACTTC. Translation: CASSSIAGARYEQYF. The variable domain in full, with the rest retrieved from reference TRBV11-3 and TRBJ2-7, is EAGVVQSPRYKIIEKKQPVAFWCNPISGHNTLYWYLQNLGQGPELLIRYENEEAVDDSQLPKDRFSAERLKGVDSTLKIQPAELGDSAVYLCASSSIAGARYEQYFGPGTRLTVT.

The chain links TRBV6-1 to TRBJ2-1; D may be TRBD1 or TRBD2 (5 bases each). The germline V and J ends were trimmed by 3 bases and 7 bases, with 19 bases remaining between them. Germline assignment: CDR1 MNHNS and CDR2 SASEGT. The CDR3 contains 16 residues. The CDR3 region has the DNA TGTGCCAGCAGTGATTCGACCGGGACGGTCAGGAATGAGCAGTTCTTC. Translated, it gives CASSDSTGTVRNEQFF.

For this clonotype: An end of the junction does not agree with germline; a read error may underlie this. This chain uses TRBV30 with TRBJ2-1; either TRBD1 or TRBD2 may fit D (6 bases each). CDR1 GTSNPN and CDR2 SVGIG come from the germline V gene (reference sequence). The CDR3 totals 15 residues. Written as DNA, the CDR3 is TGTGCCTGGAGCGCCCATGCGGGACACTACAATGGGCAGTTCTTC. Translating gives CAWSAHAGHYNGQFF.

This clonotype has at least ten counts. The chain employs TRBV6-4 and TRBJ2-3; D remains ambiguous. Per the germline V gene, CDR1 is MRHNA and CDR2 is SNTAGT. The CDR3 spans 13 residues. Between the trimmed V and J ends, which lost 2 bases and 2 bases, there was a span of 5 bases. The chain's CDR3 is CASSDGSTDTQYF. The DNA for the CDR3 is TGTGCCAGCAGTGACGGATCCACAGATACGCAGTATTTT.

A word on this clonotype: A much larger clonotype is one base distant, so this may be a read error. CDR3 sequence (DNA): TGCAGCGTTTCTTTCCAGGATAAAAACACTGAAGCTTCCTTT. Its protein is CSVSFQDKNTEASF. This chain joins TRBV29-1 and TRBJ1-1; D is unclear. Germline V gene sequence: CDR1 SQVTM, CDR2 ANQGSEA. This CDR3 has 14 amino acids.

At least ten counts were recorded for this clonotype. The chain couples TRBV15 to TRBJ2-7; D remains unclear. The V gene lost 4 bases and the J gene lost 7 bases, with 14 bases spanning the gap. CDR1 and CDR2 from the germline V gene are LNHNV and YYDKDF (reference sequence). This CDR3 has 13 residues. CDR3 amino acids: CATSITELREQYF. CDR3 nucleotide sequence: TGTGCCACCAGCATCACAGAGTTAAGGGAGCAGTACTTC.

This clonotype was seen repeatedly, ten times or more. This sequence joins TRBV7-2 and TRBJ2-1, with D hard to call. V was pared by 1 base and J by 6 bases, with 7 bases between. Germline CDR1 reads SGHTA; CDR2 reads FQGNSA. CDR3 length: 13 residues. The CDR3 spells CASSLGPPNEQFF. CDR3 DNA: TGTGCCAGCAGCTTAGGACCACCCAATGAGCAGTTCTTC.

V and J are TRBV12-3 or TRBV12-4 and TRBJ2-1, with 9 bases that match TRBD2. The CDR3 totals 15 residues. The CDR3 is CARKPTSGRYNEQFF. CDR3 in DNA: TGTGCTAGGAAGCCGACTAGCGGACGATACAATGAGCAGTTCTTC.